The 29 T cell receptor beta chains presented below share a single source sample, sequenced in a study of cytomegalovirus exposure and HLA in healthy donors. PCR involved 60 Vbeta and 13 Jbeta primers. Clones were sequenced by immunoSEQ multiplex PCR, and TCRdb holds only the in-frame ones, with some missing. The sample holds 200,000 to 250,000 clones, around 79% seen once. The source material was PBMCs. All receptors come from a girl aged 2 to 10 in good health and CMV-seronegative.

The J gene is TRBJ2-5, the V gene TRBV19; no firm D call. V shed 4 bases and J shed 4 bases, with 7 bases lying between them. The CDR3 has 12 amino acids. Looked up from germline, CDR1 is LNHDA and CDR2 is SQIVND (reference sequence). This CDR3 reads CASSKTRETQYF. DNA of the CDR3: TGTGCCAGTAGTAAAACCAGAGAGACCCAGTACTTC.

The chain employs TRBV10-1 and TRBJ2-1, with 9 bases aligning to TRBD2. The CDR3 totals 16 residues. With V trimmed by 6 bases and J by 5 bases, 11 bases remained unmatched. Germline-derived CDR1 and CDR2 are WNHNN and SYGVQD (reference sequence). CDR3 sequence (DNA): TGCGCCAGCAGCAAGGAAGTGAGCGGGGGGCACAATGAGCAGTTCTTC. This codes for CASSKEVSGGHNEQFF.

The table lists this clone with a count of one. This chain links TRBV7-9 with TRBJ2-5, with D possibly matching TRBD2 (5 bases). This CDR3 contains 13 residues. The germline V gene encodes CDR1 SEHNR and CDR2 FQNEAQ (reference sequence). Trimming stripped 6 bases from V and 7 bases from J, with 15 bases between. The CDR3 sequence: CASSPSGGRTQYF. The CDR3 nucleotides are TGTGCCAGCAGTCCGTCCGGCGGGCGGACCCAGTACTTC.

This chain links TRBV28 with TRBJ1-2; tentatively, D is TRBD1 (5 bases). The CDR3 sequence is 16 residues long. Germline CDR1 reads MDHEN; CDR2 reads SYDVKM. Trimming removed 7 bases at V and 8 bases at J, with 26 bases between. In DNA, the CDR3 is TGTGCCAGCAACCTAAGGTTGCAGGGAGGTACGGGCGGCTACACCTTC. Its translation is CASNLRLQGGTGGYTF.

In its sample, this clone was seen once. The CDR3 sequence is CASSQAPQGKDEQFF. The CDR3 DNA sequence: TGTGCCAGCAGCCAAGCCCCACAGGGAAAGGATGAGCAGTTCTTC. V gene TRBV4-2 combines with J gene TRBJ2-1, with a weak D call TRBD1 (6 bases). V lost 1 base, J lost 8 bases, and 15 bases lay in between. Germline V gene lookup returns CDR1 LGHNA and CDR2 YNFKEQ. The CDR3 spans 15 residues.

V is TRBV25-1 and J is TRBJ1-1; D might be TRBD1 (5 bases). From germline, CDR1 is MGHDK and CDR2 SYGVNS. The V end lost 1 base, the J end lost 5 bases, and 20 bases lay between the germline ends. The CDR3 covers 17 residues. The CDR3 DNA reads TGTGCCAGCAGTGAATTCTTGGACGGAGAAGGGGATACTGAAGCTTTCTTT. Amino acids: CASSEFLDGEGDTEAFF.

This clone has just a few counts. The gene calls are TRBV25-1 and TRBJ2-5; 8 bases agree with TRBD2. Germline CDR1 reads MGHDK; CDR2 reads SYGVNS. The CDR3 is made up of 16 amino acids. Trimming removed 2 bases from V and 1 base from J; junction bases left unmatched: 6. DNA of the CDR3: TGTGCCAGCAGTGAACGGGGGCGGGGGGCCCAAGAGACCCAGTACTTC. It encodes CASSERGRGAQETQYF.

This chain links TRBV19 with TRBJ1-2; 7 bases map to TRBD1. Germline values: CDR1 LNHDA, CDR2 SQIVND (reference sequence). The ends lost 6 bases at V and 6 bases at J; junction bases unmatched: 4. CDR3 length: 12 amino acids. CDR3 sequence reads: CASRKGAHGYTF. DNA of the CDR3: TGTGCCAGTAGAAAGGGGGCTCATGGCTACACCTTC.

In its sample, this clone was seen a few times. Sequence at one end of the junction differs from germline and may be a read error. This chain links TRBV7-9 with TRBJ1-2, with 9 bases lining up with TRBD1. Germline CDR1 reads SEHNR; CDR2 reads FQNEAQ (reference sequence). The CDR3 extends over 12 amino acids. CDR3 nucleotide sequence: TGTTCCAGCCAGGGACAGGGTAGGGCCTACACCTTC. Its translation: CSSQGQGRAYTF.

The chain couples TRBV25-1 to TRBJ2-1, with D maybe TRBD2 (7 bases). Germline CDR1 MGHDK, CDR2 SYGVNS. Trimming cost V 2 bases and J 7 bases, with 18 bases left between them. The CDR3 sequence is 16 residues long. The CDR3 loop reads CASSERGGGTGNEQFF. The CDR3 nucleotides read TGTGCCAGCAGTGAACGAGGGGGAGGGACTGGGAATGAGCAGTTCTTC.

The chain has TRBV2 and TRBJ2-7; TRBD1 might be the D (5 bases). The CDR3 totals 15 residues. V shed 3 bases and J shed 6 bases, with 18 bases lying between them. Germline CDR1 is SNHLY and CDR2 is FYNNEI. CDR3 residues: CASSDRTTGISEQYF. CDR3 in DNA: TGTGCCAGCAGTGACAGGACCACAGGTATCTCCGAGCAGTACTTC.

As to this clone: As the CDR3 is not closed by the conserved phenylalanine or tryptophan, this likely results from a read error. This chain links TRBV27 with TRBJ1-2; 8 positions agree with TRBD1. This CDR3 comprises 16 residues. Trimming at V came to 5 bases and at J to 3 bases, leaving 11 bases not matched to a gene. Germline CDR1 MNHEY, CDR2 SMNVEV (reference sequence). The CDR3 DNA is TGTGCCAGCAGTCCGGCGACAGGGGAAAAGGACTATGGCTACACCCTC. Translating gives CASSPATGEKDYGYTL.

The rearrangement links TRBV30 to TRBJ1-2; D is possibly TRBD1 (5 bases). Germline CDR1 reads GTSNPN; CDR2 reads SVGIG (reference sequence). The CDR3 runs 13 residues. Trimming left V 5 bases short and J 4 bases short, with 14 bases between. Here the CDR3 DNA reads TGTGCCTGGTACAGGTTCCCGCCCTATGGCTACACCTTC. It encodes CAWYRFPPYGYTF.

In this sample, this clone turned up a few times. The CDR3 region has the DNA TGCGCCAGCAGCTTGTCAACAGGGGGCGCCTATGGCTACACCTTC. Its protein product is CASSLSTGGAYGYTF. The chain recombines TRBV5-1 with TRBJ1-2, with 9 positions matching TRBD1. CDR3 length equals 15 residues. Germline lookup yields CDR1 SGHRS and CDR2 YFSETQ. V trimming: 1 base; J trimming: 4 bases; junction bases outside the gene matches: 5.

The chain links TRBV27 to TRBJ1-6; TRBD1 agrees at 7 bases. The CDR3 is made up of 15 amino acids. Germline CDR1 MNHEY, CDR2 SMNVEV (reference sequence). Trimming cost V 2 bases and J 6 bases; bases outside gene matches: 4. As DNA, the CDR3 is TGTGCCAGCAGTTTACGGGGACAGACTAATTCACCCCTCCACTTT. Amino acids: CASSLRGQTNSPLHF.

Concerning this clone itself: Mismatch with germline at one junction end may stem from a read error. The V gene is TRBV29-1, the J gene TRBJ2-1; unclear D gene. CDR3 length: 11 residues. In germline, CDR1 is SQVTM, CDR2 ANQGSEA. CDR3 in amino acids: CSAQLENGQFF. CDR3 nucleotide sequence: TGCAGCGCCCAATTAGAGAATGGGCAGTTCTTC.

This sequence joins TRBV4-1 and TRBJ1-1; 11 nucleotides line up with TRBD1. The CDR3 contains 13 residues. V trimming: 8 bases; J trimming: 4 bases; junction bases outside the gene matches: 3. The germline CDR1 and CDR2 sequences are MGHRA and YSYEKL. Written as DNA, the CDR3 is TGCGCCAGCCTAGGACAGGGGGCCACTGAAGCTTTCTTT. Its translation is CASLGQGATEAFF.

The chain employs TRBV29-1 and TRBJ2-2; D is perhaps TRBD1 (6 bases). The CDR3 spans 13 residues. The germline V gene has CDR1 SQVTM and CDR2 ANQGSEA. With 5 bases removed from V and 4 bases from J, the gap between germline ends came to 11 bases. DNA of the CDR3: TGCAGCGTTCACCTAGGGGGCACCGGGGAGCTGTTTTTT. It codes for CSVHLGGTGELFF.

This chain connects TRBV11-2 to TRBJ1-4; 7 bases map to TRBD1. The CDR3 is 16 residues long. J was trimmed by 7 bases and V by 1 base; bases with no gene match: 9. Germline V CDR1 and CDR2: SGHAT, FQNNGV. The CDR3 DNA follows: TGTGCCAGCAGCTTAGTAGGGAAGGGGGCTTCTGAAAAACTGTTTTTT. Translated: CASSLVGKGASEKLFF.

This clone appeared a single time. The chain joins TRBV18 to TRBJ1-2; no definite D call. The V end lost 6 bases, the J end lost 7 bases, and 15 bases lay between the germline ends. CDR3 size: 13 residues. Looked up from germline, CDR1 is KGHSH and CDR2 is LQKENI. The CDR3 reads CASSLGNGFGYTF. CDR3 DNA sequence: TGTGCCAGCTCCCTCGGTAACGGGTTTGGCTACACCTTC.

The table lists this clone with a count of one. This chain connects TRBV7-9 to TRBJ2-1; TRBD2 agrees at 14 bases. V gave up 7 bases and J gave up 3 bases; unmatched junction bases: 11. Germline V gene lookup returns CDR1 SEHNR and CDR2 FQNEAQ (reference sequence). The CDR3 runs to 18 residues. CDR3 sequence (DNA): TGTGCCAGCATCCTGACTAGCGGGAGGGCCTTCATCTACAATGAGCAGTTCTTC. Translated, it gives CASILTSGRAFIYNEQFF.

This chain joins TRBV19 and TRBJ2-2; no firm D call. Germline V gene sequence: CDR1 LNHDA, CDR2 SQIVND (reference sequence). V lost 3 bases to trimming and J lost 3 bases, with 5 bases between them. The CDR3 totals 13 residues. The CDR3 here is CASSIHYTGELFF. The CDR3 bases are TGTGCCAGTAGTATTCACTACACCGGGGAGCTGTTTTTT.

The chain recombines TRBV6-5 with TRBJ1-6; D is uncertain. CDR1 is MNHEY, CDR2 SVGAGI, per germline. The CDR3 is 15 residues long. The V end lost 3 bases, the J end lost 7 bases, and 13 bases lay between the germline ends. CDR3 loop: CASSYQTGGNSPLHF. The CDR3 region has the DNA TGTGCCAGCAGTTATCAGACGGGCGGGAATTCACCCCTCCACTTT.

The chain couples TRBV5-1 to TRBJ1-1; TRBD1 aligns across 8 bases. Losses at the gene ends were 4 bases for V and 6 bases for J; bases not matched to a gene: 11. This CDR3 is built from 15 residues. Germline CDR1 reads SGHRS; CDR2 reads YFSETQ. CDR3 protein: CASSGRTGSRSEAFF. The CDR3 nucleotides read TGCGCCAGCAGCGGACGGACAGGGTCAAGGTCTGAAGCTTTCTTT.

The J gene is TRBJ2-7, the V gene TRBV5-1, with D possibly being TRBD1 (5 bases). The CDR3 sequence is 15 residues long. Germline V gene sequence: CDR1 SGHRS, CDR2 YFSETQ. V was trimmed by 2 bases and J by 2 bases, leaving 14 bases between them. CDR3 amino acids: CASSLSYLGPYEQYF. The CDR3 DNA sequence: TGCGCCAGCAGCTTATCTTACCTGGGGCCCTACGAGCAGTACTTC. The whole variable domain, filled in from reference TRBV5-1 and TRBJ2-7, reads KAGVTQTPRYLIKTRGQQVTLSCSPISGHRSVSWYQQTPGQGLQFLFEYFSETQRNKGNFPGRFSGRQFSNSRSEMNVSTLELGDSALYLCASSLSYLGPYEQYFGPGTRLTVT.

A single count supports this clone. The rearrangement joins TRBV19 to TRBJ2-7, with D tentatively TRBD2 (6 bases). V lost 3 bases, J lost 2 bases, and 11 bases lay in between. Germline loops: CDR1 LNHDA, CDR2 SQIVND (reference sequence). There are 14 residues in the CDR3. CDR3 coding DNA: TGTGCCAGTAGTATTAGTAGCGGACCCTACGAGCAGTACTTC. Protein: CASSISSGPYEQYF.

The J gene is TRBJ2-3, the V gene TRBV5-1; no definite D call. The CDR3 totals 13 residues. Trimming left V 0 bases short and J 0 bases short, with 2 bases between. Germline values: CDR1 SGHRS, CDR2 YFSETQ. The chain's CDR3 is CASSLASTDTQYF. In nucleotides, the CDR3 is TGCGCCAGCAGCTTGGCTAGCACAGATACGCAGTATTTT.

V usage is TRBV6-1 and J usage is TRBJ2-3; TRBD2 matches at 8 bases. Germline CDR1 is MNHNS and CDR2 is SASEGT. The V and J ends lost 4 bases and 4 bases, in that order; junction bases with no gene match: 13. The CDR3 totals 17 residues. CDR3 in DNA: TGTGCCAGCAGTGCCCGCTCCGAGCGGGGGAGGGCAGATACGCAGTATTTT. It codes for CASSARSERGRADTQYF.

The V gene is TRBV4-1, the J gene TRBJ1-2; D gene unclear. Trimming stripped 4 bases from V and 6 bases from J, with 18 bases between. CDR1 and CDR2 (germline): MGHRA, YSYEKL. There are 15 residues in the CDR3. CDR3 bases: TGCGCCAGCAGCCCAATCCCCGACGACGGAGATGGCTACACCTTC. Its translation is CASSPIPDDGDGYTF.